A selection of T cell receptor beta chains follows, all from one sample in a study of blood T cell repertoires in COVID-19. Data came from immunoSEQ multiplex PCR; TCRdb stores just in-frame clones and leaves some out. Of approximately 11,000 clones listed, 70% to 90% are singletons. The material sequenced was peripheral blood. The receptors originated from a man aged 45-65 years with active COVID-19. The CDR3 runs from the conserved cysteine through the conserved F or W. A D gene is named only where the DNA matches it firmly. Rows give clone size only sometimes, using once, few, many, or a class for an expanded clone.

cdr3_nt: TGTGCCACCAGTGACCCTGACAGCTCTGGGGCCAACGTCCTGACTTTC
cdr3_aa: CATSDPDSSGANVLTF
v_call: TRBV24-1
clone_size: NA
j_call: TRBJ2-6
d_call: NA
cdr3_length: 16

cdr3_nt: TGTGCCAGCAGTGCCGGGGGATGGGAGGGCTACCGACATGGTGAGCAGTTCTTC
cdr3_aa: CASSAGGWEGYRHGEQFF
v_call: TRBV6-1
clone_size: NA
j_call: TRBJ2-1
d_call: TRBD2
cdr3_length: 18

cdr3_nt: TGTGCCAGCAGCTGGGACTCGAGGGGTGAAAAACTGTTTTTT
cdr3_aa: CASSWDSRGEKLFF
v_call: TRBV7-9
clone_size: NA
j_call: TRBJ1-4
d_call: NA
cdr3_length: 14

cdr3_nt: TGTGCCAGCAGCATGACTAGCGGGAGGGGGGATGAGCAGTTCTTC
cdr3_aa: CASSMTSGRGDEQFF
v_call: TRBV14
clone_size: NA
j_call: TRBJ2-1
d_call: TRBD2
cdr3_length: 15

cdr3_nt: TGTGCCAGCAGCCAAGGGACCAGGAGGAGGAAGAACACCGGGGAGCTGTTTTTT
cdr3_aa: CASSQGTRRRKNTGELFF
v_call: TRBV3-1/TRBV3-2
clone_size: once
j_call: TRBJ2-2
d_call: NA
cdr3_length: 18

cdr3_nt: TGTGCCAGCAGTTACTCACAGGGCGGGGGATGGAATTCACCCCTCCACTTT
cdr3_aa: CASSYSQGGGWNSPLHF
v_call: TRBV27
clone_size: NA
j_call: TRBJ1-6
d_call: NA
cdr3_length: 17

cdr3_nt: TGTGCCAGCAGCTTAGATCCGGGCTCTGGAAACACCATATATTTT
cdr3_aa: CASSLDPGSGNTIYF
v_call: TRBV7-2
clone_size: NA
j_call: TRBJ1-3
d_call: NA
cdr3_length: 15

cdr3_nt: TGTGCCAGCAGTGACCCCCCACAGGGATCTAGCACAGATACGCAGTATTTT
cdr3_aa: CASSDPPQGSSTDTQYF
v_call: TRBV2
clone_size: NA
j_call: TRBJ2-3
d_call: NA
cdr3_length: 17

cdr3_nt: TGTGCCAGCAGCTTAGTGGTGGGGACAGTTGAAAAACTGTTTTTT
cdr3_aa: CASSLVVGTVEKLFF
v_call: TRBV7-9
clone_size: NA
j_call: TRBJ1-4
d_call: TRBD1
cdr3_length: 15

cdr3_nt: TGTGCCAGCATCGTTCGACAGGGGGGCACAGATACGCAGTATTTT
cdr3_aa: CASIVRQGGTDTQYF
v_call: TRBV2
clone_size: NA
j_call: TRBJ2-3
d_call: TRBD1
cdr3_length: 15